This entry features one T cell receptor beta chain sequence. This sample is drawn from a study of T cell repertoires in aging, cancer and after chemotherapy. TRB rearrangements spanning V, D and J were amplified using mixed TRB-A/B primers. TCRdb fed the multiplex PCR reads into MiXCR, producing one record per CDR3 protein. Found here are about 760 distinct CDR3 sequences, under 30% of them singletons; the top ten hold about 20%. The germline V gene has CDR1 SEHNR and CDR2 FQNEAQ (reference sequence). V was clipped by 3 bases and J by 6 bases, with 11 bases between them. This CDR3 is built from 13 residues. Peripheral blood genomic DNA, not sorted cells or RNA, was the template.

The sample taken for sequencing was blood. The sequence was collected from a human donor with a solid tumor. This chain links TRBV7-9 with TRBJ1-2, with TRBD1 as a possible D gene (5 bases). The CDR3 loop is CASSLDTDHGYTF. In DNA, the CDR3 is TGTGCCAGCAGCTTGGACACCGACCATGGCTACACCTTC. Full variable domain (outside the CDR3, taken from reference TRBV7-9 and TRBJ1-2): DTGVSQNPRHKITKRGQNVTFRCDPISEHNRLYWYRQTLGQGPEFLTYFQNEAQLEKSRLLSDRFSAERPKGSFSTLEIQRTEQGDSAMYLCASSLDTDHGYTFGSGTRLTVV.